The T cell receptor (beta chain) described here comes from a study of identical twins. Findings and limits, study-wide: Twin pairs had excess sharing that was weaker in beta out-of-frame sequences.

V gave up 3 bases and J gave up 0 bases, with 14 bases separating them. The CDR3 sequence is 16 residues long. CDR1 and CDR2 from the germline V gene are ENHRY and SYGVKD. TCRdb re-called the 5' RACE reads through MiXCR, storing one row per CDR3 protein. Among roughly 1.6 million distinct CDR3 sequences, 32% were seen once, and the ten largest hold about 0.3%. As regards this clonotype: The antigen is unknown.

The clonotype was recovered from a newborn girl in good health. Sequencing was done on a sample of cord blood. This chain joins TRBV10-3 and TRBJ1-2; D is ambiguous. The CDR3 spells CAISDPGTQANYGYTF. In DNA, the CDR3 is TGTGCCATCAGTGATCCAGGAACACAAGCTAACTATGGCTACACCTTC.